The 5 T cell receptor beta chains presented below share a single source sample, sequenced in a study of blood T cell repertoires in COVID-19. The protocol was immunoSEQ multiplex PCR, while the TCRdb copy is restricted to in-frame clones and leaves out a portion. The table shows 150,000 to 200,000 clones, with about four fifths occurring only once. Source material: peripheral blood. The receptor set was obtained from a woman aged 60-75 years with COVID-19, enrolled during active disease.

The chain has TRBV5-1 and TRBJ2-7; 7 nucleotides align to TRBD1. The CDR3 loop spans 14 amino acids. Germline lookup yields CDR1 SGHRS and CDR2 YFSETQ. The J segment lost 6 bases and the V segment lost 2 bases, leaving 8 bases of the junction unmatched. CDR3 coding DNA: TGCGCCAGCAGCTTACCAGACAGGGTCAGCGAGCAGTACTTC. It codes for CASSLPDRVSEQYF.

The chain joins TRBV2 to TRBJ2-7; 11 bases are shared with TRBD2. With 6 bases clipped from V and 5 bases from J, the junction kept 6 bases outside the gene matches. Germline V gene sequence: CDR1 SNHLY, CDR2 FYNNEI. The CDR3 runs 14 residues. The CDR3 DNA reads as TGTGCCAGCAGCACTAGCGGGAGTGTCCACGAGCAGTACTTC. It translates to CASSTSGSVHEQYF.

This clone has just one count. DNA of the CDR3: TGTGCCAGCAGTTCCCGCGGATCCCAAGAGACCCAGTACTTC. Encoded protein: CASSSRGSQETQYF. V and J are TRBV6-2 or TRBV6-3 and TRBJ2-5; no clear D. The germline V gene encodes CDR1 MNHEY and CDR2 SVGEGT. Trimming removed 4 bases from V and 1 base from J, with 10 bases in between. The CDR3 has 14 residues.

The chain links TRBV5-1 to TRBJ2-2; 10 nucleotides line up with TRBD1. Germline V gene data show CDR1 as SGHRS and CDR2 as YFSETQ. V lost 3 bases to trimming and J lost 0 bases; unmatched junction nucleotides: 2. The CDR3 has 16 amino acids. This chain's CDR3 is CASSSGQGANTGELFF. As DNA, the CDR3 is TGCGCCAGCAGCTCAGGACAGGGGGCGAACACCGGGGAGCTGTTTTTT.

This chain links TRBV14 with TRBJ2-2; D remains ambiguous. The CDR3 extends over 13 amino acids. V lost 4 bases to trimming and J lost 4 bases, with 7 bases between them. The germline V gene has CDR1 SGHDN and CDR2 FVKESK. This CDR3 is CASSPRSTGELFF. The CDR3 region has the DNA TGTGCCAGCAGCCCCAGATCCACCGGGGAGCTGTTTTTT.